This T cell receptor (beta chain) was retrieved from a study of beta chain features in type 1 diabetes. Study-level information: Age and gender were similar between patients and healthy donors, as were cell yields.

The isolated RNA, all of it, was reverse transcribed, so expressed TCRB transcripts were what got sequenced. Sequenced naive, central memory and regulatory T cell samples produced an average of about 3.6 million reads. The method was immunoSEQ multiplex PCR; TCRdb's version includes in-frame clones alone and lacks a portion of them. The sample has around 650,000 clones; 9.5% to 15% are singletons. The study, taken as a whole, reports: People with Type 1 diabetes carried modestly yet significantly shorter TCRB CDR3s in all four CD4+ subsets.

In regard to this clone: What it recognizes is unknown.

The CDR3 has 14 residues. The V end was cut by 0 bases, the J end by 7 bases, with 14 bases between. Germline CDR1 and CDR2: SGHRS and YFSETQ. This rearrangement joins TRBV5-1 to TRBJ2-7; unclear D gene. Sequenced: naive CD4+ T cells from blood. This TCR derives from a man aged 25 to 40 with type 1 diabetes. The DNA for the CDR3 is TGCGCCAGCAGCTTGGTTGTCACTCCTCGGGAGCAGTACTTC. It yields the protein CASSLVVTPREQYF.